This TCR beta chain stems from a study of T cell responses to AZD1222 COVID-19 vaccine. Study-wide points: Vaccine-associated CD4 TCRs spanned spike, dominant at 160-218 and 743-854. The study sampled repertoires only after the peak T cell response. Donors were mostly white British, more females; clonal diversity possibly underestimated. Once two AZD1222 doses were given, Spike-specific TCR breadth and depth went up.

Per germline, CDR1 SGHRS and CDR2 YFSETQ. The CDR3 has 16 amino acids. V was clipped by 4 bases and J by 3 bases; unmatched bases: 9. Clones were read by immunoSEQ multiplex PCR, and TCRdb kept only the in-frame ones, dropping some. The repertoire has 100,000 to 110,000 clones, less than 90% of them found once; the top ten carry 1.8%. Turning to this clone: The antigen is undetermined.

The sample consisted of peripheral blood, taken on day 0 of AZD1222 vaccination. The clonotype originates from an adult in good health. The J gene is TRBJ2-2, the V gene TRBV5-1, with TRBD2 matching over 7 bases. In DNA, the CDR3 is TGCGCCAGCAGCCCGCCCGCGGGAGAAGACACCGGGGAGCTGTTTTTT. Translation gives CASSPPAGEDTGELFF. Full variable domain (remainder filled in from reference TRBV5-1 and TRBJ2-2): KAGVTQTPRYLIKTRGQQVTLSCSPISGHRSVSWYQQTPGQGLQFLFEYFSETQRNKGNFPGRFSGRQFSNSRSEMNVSTLELGDSALYLCASSPPAGEDTGELFFGEGSRLTVL.